This T cell receptor beta chain was obtained from a study of blood T cell repertoires in COVID-19. Study as a whole: Samples representing acute and convalescent COVID-19 were sourced from the United States, Italy and Spain. Nucleic acid was either cDNA or gDNA, and it came from T cells, B-cell-depleted T cells, or PBMCs.

The CDR3 totals 10 residues. From germline, CDR1 is SQVTM and CDR2 ANQGSEA. How the authors handled the data: Nucleated cell number was recorded as an estimate derived from reference gene primer amplification. Clones were read by immunoSEQ multiplex PCR, and TCRdb kept only the in-frame ones, dropping some. Clone size and the V and J calls come from that table; the DNA yielded D and trimming. The sample holds about 27,000 clones, 70% to 90% seen once. Regarding this clone: A junction end diverges from the germline sequence, so it may reflect a read error.

The V call is TRBV29-1, the J call TRBJ1-2; maybe TRBD1 (6 bases). This sequence originates from a human donor in a cohort sampled during active COVID-19. Sequences were obtained from peripheral blood. The CDR3 region is CSALVGAPSF. The DNA of the CDR3 is TGCAGCGCCTTGGTGGGGGCGCCCAGCTTC.